What follows are 21 T cell receptor beta chains derived from one specimen sequenced in a study of graft-versus-host responses after intestinal transplantation. Processing released intraepithelial and lamina propria lymphocytes from the graft tissue. Only in-frame clones appear in the TCRdb table, and some are missing; sequencing was by immunoSEQ multiplex PCR. Of several thousand clones in the sample, 85% are singletons; the top ten hold over 9.5%. The source material was ileum tissue, sampled 156 days after intestinal transplant. Receptors were obtained from a human patient who received an intestinal transplant, so some T cells may come from the graft donor.

This rearrangement joins TRBV7-9 to TRBJ1-3, with 7 bases lining up with TRBD1. The trim removed 5 bases at V and 1 base at J, leaving 5 bases unmatched. The CDR3 length is 15 residues. From germline, CDR1 is SEHNR and CDR2 FQNEAQ (reference sequence). As DNA, the CDR3 is TGTGCCAGCAGCGAGGAGGGGGCGTCTGGAAACACCATATATTTT. Translating gives CASSEEGASGNTIYF.

The chain carries TRBV2 and TRBJ1-5; 7 nucleotides agree with TRBD1. The CDR3 runs 14 residues. The germline V gene has CDR1 SNHLY and CDR2 FYNNEI. J gave up 3 bases and V 7 bases, and 6 bases lay outside the gene matches. The CDR3 reads CASKGEGANQPQHF. DNA of the CDR3: TGTGCCAGCAAGGGGGAGGGGGCCAATCAGCCCCAGCATTTT.

The chain links TRBV27 to TRBJ1-5; D is uncertain. Germline loops: CDR1 MNHEY, CDR2 SMNVEV (reference sequence). The germline V and J ends were trimmed by 6 bases and 1 base, with 10 bases remaining between them. The length of the CDR3 is 14 residues. This chain's CDR3 is CASSRSNSNQPQHF. The CDR3 DNA follows: TGTGCCAGCAGCCGGTCAAACAGCAATCAGCCCCAGCATTTT.

The chain recombines TRBV10-1 with TRBJ2-2; D gene uncertain. This CDR3 is built from 13 residues. The germline gives CDR1 WNHNN, CDR2 SYGVQD (reference sequence). The germline V and J ends were trimmed by 5 bases and 1 base, with 5 bases remaining between them. The CDR3 region has the DNA TGCGCCAGCAGTCACGGGAACACCGGGGAGCTGTTTTTT. This gives the protein CASSHGNTGELFF.

J is TRBJ1-1 and V is TRBV30, with 7 positions matching TRBD1. CDR3 length: 14 residues. V lost 1 base to trimming and J lost 8 bases; unmatched junction nucleotides: 10. From germline, CDR1 is GTSNPN and CDR2 SVGIG (reference sequence). The CDR3 loop reads CAWSDRGPPQEAFF. DNA for the CDR3: TGTGCCTGGAGTGACAGGGGCCCCCCCCAAGAAGCTTTCTTT.

CDR3 loop: CATSRWLMGGPHEQYF. The CDR3 DNA is TGTGCCACCAGCAGGTGGTTGATGGGAGGGCCTCACGAGCAGTACTTC. V is TRBV15 and J is TRBJ2-7; 7 bases agree with TRBD2. J was trimmed by 5 bases and V by 3 bases; bases with no gene match: 13. The length of the CDR3 is 16 residues. CDR1 LNHNV and CDR2 YYDKDF come from the germline V gene (reference sequence).

This clone has just one count. The CDR3: CASRGDANYGYTF. CDR3 nucleotide sequence: TGTGCCAGCAGGGGAGACGCAAATTATGGCTACACCTTC. The chain has TRBV6-6 and TRBJ1-2; D unresolved. The length of the CDR3 is 13 residues. Deletions cut 6 bases from V and 5 bases from J, with 13 bases between. Germline CDR1 reads MNHNY; CDR2 reads SVGAGI (reference sequence).

The V and J genes are TRBV28 and TRBJ2-1; 8 bases align to TRBD2. Germline V gene lookup returns CDR1 MDHEN and CDR2 SYDVKM. The CDR3 runs 16 residues. J gave up 0 bases and V 3 bases, and 4 bases lay outside the gene matches. This CDR3 reads CASSLTGTSSYNEQFF. The CDR3 DNA is TGTGCCAGCAGTTTGACCGGGACTAGCTCCTACAATGAGCAGTTCTTC. The full variable domain, completed using reference TRBV28 and TRBJ2-1, is DVKVTQSSRYLVKRTGEKVFLECVQDMDHENMFWYRQDPGLGLRLIYFSYDVKMKEKGDIPEGYSVSREKKERFSLILESASTNQTSMYLCASSLTGTSSYNEQFFGPGTRLTVL.

The chain links TRBV6-1 to TRBJ2-2, with 10 bases lining up with TRBD1. The germline gives CDR1 MNHNS, CDR2 SASEGT. The CDR3 runs 14 residues. V dropped 9 bases and J dropped 5; count of bases not matched to a gene: 6. The CDR3 loop is CASLRQGATGELFF. CDR3 nucleotides: TGTGCCAGTCTAAGACAGGGGGCGACCGGGGAGCTGTTTTTT.

This clone appeared once. The rearrangement links TRBV4-3 to TRBJ2-5; 11 bases agree with TRBD2. Losses at the gene ends were 2 bases for V and 3 bases for J; bases not matched to a gene: 8. The CDR3 spans 17 residues. CDR1 is LGHNA and CDR2 is YSLEER in the germline V gene. CDR3 sequence reads: CASSQRAAGLAEETQYF. In nucleotides, the CDR3 is TGCGCCAGCAGCCAAAGGGCAGCGGGACTAGCGGAAGAGACCCAGTACTTC.

J is TRBJ1-1 and V is TRBV5-8; 8 bases line up with TRBD1. V was clipped by 4 bases and J by 6 bases; unmatched bases: 20. CDR1 and CDR2 (germline): SGHTS, YDEGEE. The CDR3 runs to 18 residues. The CDR3, as DNA: TGTGCCAGCAGCCAATACCCCCGACAGGGGAGGTATAAATCTGAAGCTTTCTTT. It encodes CASSQYPRQGRYKSEAFF.

This chain joins TRBV7-3 and TRBJ2-1; 12 bases line up with TRBD2. Germline CDR1 is SGHTA and CDR2 is FQGTGA. V gave up 2 bases and J gave up 4 bases; unmatched junction bases: 21. The CDR3 is made up of 22 amino acids. The CDR3 bases are TGTGCCAGCAGCTTAGCACCCAGGACGGCTAGCGGGAGGGCCTCCCTTTACAATGAGCAGTTCTTC. Translated: CASSLAPRTASGRASLYNEQFF.

A single count supports this clone. The J gene is TRBJ2-3, the V gene TRBV5-1; TRBD2 agrees at 10 bases. The V segment lost 4 bases and the J segment 1 base; nucleotides outside the gene matches: 9. CDR3 length: 17 amino acids. CDR1 SGHRS and CDR2 YFSETQ come from the germline V gene. The CDR3 sequence is CASSPGSLAGGTDTQYF. The CDR3 DNA follows: TGCGCCAGCAGCCCGGGATCGCTAGCGGGGGGCACAGATACGCAGTATTTT.

J is TRBJ1-6 and V is TRBV28; D perhaps matches TRBD1 (6 bases). The germline V gene has CDR1 MDHEN and CDR2 SYDVKM. The CDR3 extends over 14 amino acids. Between the trimmed V and J ends, which lost 3 bases and 6 bases, there was a span of 9 bases. The CDR3, as DNA: TGTGCCAGCAGTTTTGGACAGAGTAATTCACCCCTCCACTTT. It is translated as CASSFGQSNSPLHF.

This sequence joins TRBV11-2 and TRBJ2-5; no firm D call. V was pared by 1 base and J by 4 bases, with 16 bases between. Germline V gene lookup returns CDR1 SGHAT and CDR2 FQNNGV. The CDR3 loop spans 16 amino acids. The CDR3 region has the DNA TGTGCCAGCAGCTTAGGGCCCGCTGGATCCTCAGAGACCCAGTACTTC. The encoded protein is CASSLGPAGSSETQYF.

The V gene is TRBV6-5, the J gene TRBJ2-3, with TRBD2 identical over 7 bases. The CDR3 length is 16 residues. Germline CDR1 and CDR2: MNHEY and SVGAGI. J lost 2 bases, V lost 2 bases, and 7 bases had no gene match. The CDR3 region has the DNA TGTGCCAGCAGTTACGGGCCCGGGACTAACACAGATACGCAGTATTTT. Translating gives CASSYGPGTNTDTQYF.

The chain uses TRBV7-2 and TRBJ2-5; a possible D gene is TRBD1 (6 bases). The V and J ends lost 0 bases and 4 bases respectively, with 9 bases between them. This CDR3 is 14 amino acids long. The germline CDR1 and CDR2 sequences are SGHTA and FQGNSA. Written as DNA, the CDR3 is TGTGCCAGCAGCTTAGCTAGCAGGGGAGAGACCCAGTACTTC. This encodes CASSLASRGETQYF.

The chain employs TRBV25-1 and TRBJ2-7, with a possible D match to TRBD1 (6 bases). V lost 7 bases to trimming and J lost 0 bases, with 13 bases between them. Per germline, CDR1 MGHDK and CDR2 SYGVNS. CDR3 length equals 14 residues. In DNA, the CDR3 is TGTGCCAGCACACCGACAGGTAGCTCCTACGAGCAGTACTTC. It encodes CASTPTGSSYEQYF.

The chain is built from TRBV6-5 and TRBJ2-2; the D gene is possibly TRBD1 (6 bases). The CDR3 runs 15 residues. From germline, CDR1 is MNHEY and CDR2 SVGAGI. Trimming pared 4 bases from V and 4 bases from J, leaving 13 bases between. CDR3 in amino acids: CASSFRDTLTGELFF. For the CDR3, the DNA is TGTGCCAGCAGTTTCCGGGACACACTCACCGGGGAGCTGTTTTTT.

V and J are TRBV28 and TRBJ2-7; a weak D match, TRBD2 (5 bases). Trimming took 5 bases from V and 0 from J, leaving 11 bases between them. The CDR3 sequence is 14 residues long. CDR1 is MDHEN, CDR2 SYDVKM, per germline. This chain's CDR3 is CASSLDSHSYEQYF. In nucleotides, the CDR3 is TGTGCCAGCAGTCTGGACTCCCACTCCTACGAGCAGTACTTC. The full variable domain, with the rest looked up from reference TRBV28 and TRBJ2-7, is DVKVTQSSRYLVKRTGEKVFLECVQDMDHENMFWYRQDPGLGLRLIYFSYDVKMKEKGDIPEGYSVSREKKERFSLILESASTNQTSMYLCASSLDSHSYEQYFGPGTRLTVT.

J is TRBJ1-1 and V is TRBV5-4; no clear D gene. Per the germline V gene, CDR1 is SGHNT and CDR2 is YYREEE (reference sequence). Trimming left V 1 base short and J 1 base short, with 5 bases between. This CDR3 has 13 residues. The CDR3 sequence: CASSLTGNTEAFF. CDR3 in DNA: TGTGCCAGCAGCTTGACGGGGAACACTGAAGCTTTCTTT.